These 28 T cell receptor beta chains originate from one sample sequenced in a study of blood T cell repertoires in COVID-19. Only in-frame clones appear in the TCRdb table, and some are missing; sequencing was by immunoSEQ multiplex PCR. The top ten clones hold less than 6% of a sample with around 160,000 clones, 84% of them seen once. Material for sequencing was PBMCs or T cells enriched from blood (not recorded which). The receptors here all came from a woman in her fifties or sixties who had been exposed to COVID-19.

This clone was detected only a few times. J is TRBJ1-6 and V is TRBV5-4; D may be TRBD1 (6 bases). The CDR3 length is 14 residues. V lost 4 bases and J lost 7, with 12 bases in between. CDR1 and CDR2 (germline): SGHNT, YYREEE (reference sequence). The CDR3 is CASSLGQSNSPLHF. The CDR3, as DNA: TGTGCCAGCAGCCTCGGACAGTCCAATTCACCCCTCCACTTT.

The CDR3: CASSSRGGAQTQYF. In nucleotides, the CDR3 is TGTGCCAGCAGTTCGCGGGGGGGCGCACAGACCCAGTACTTC. V gene TRBV6-5 combines with J gene TRBJ2-5, with TRBD2 matching over 9 bases. Germline CDR1 is MNHEY and CDR2 is SVGAGI. The CDR3 extends over 14 amino acids. The J segment lost 6 bases and the V segment lost 4 bases, leaving 6 bases of the junction unmatched.

This clone was counted once. The genes are TRBV7-2 and TRBJ1-1; TRBD1 matches at 7 bases. Germline trimming cut 1 base from V and 2 bases from J; bases unmatched to any gene: 4. In germline, CDR1 is SGHTA, CDR2 FQGNSA. The CDR3 spans 15 residues. The CDR3 sequence is CASSLVPGGNTEAFF. CDR3 nucleotides: TGTGCCAGCAGCTTAGTGCCAGGGGGTAACACTGAAGCTTTCTTT.

This clone was detected a few times. The CDR3 coding sequence is TGCGCCAGCAGCAAAGACCACAGAAACACTGAAGCTTTCTTT. Protein product: CASSKDHRNTEAFF. The rearrangement uses TRBV5-1 and TRBJ1-1; D call uncertain. The length of the CDR3 is 14 residues. Trimming pared 4 bases from V and 2 bases from J, leaving 12 bases between. Germline V gene lookup returns CDR1 SGHRS and CDR2 YFSETQ.

V is TRBV6-1 and J is TRBJ1-5; 9 bases fit TRBD1. V was pared by 4 bases and J by 3 bases, with 10 bases of the junction left unmatched. CDR3 length: 17 amino acids. Germline V gene lookup returns CDR1 MNHNS and CDR2 SASEGT. The CDR3 nucleotides read TGTGCCAGCAGTGCCTCAACCGGGACAGGGTTCAATCAGCCCCAGCATTTT. Protein product: CASSASTGTGFNQPQHF.

A few counts support this clone. The gene calls are TRBV29-1 and TRBJ1-5; a possible D gene is TRBD1 (5 bases). V lost 3 bases, J lost 4 bases, and 16 bases lay in between. The CDR3 loop spans 15 amino acids. CDR1 SQVTM and CDR2 ANQGSEA come from the germline V gene. CDR3 in amino acids: CSVEVGAGSNQPQHF. CDR3 DNA: TGCAGCGTTGAGGTTGGGGCAGGGTCGAATCAGCCCCAGCATTTT.

J is TRBJ1-5 and V is TRBV19; the match to TRBD1 covers 7 bases. The CDR3 covers 17 residues. V shed 5 bases and J 6 bases; nucleotides not matched to a gene: 16. Germline CDR1 reads LNHDA; CDR2 reads SQIVND (reference sequence). The CDR3 DNA reads as TGTGCCAGTAGTCACTATCGAACAGGGGCCGGGAGTCAGCCCCAGCATTTT. Protein sequence: CASSHYRTGAGSQPQHF.

This chain links TRBV12-3 or TRBV12-4 with TRBJ2-5; unclear D gene. CDR3 size: 11 residues. The V end lost 3 bases, the J end lost 8 bases, and 7 bases lay between the germline ends. The CDR3 loop is CASSFGDTQYF. The CDR3 bases are TGTGCCAGCAGTTTTGGAGATACCCAGTACTTC.

The chain uses TRBV10-3 and TRBJ2-1, with 7 nucleotides matching TRBD2. This CDR3 comprises 15 residues. V was pared by 10 bases and J by 4 bases, with 13 bases of the junction left unmatched. Germline lookup yields CDR1 ENHRY and CDR2 SYGVKD. CDR3 sequence (DNA): TGTGCCACCGGGGGGAGGGGCCAGACTTACAATGAGCAGTTCTTC. Translation gives CATGGRGQTYNEQFF.

The table lists this clone with a count of one. This chain links TRBV6-4 with TRBJ1-2, with a weak D call TRBD1 (6 bases). CDR3 length: 15 amino acids. Trimming pared 6 bases from V and 5 bases from J, leaving 19 bases between. Germline V gene lookup returns CDR1 MRHNA and CDR2 SNTAGT. The CDR3 loop reads CASSHRVLYEYGYTF. CDR3 nucleotide sequence: TGTGCCAGCAGCCACAGGGTTTTGTACGAATATGGCTACACCTTC.

V and J are TRBV10-2 and TRBJ2-2; the match to TRBD2 covers 7 bases. Germline trimming cut 7 bases from V and 1 base from J; bases unmatched to any gene: 0. Germline CDR1 and CDR2: WSHSY and SAAADI. This CDR3 region has 13 residues. The CDR3 region is CASTSGNTGELFF. The CDR3 DNA reads as TGCGCCAGCACTAGCGGGAACACCGGGGAGCTGTTTTTT.

This clone was seen once. The V gene is TRBV13, the J gene TRBJ2-2, with TRBD1 matching 8 bases. Per germline, CDR1 PRHDT and CDR2 FYEKMQ (reference sequence). The CDR3 is 15 residues long. J lost 2 bases, V lost 4 bases, and 3 bases had no gene match. The CDR3 loop reads CASSSDRGNTGELFF. The CDR3 DNA follows: TGTGCCAGCAGCTCTGACAGGGGAAACACCGGGGAGCTGTTTTTT.

V gene TRBV2 combines with J gene TRBJ2-5; the match to TRBD1 covers 7 bases. Per the germline V gene, CDR1 is SNHLY and CDR2 is FYNNEI. V gave up 9 bases and J gave up 1 base; unmatched junction bases: 20. CDR3 length: 18 amino acids. The CDR3 is CARSGTVVHGGLQETQYF. CDR3 DNA: TGTGCCAGGTCCGGGACAGTGGTCCATGGGGGCCTCCAAGAGACCCAGTACTTC. Together with reference TRBV2 and TRBJ2-5, the CDR3 gives the full variable domain: EPEVTQTPSHQVTQMGQEVILRCVPISNHLYFYWYRQILGQKVEFLVSFYNNEISEKSEIFDDQFSVERPDGSNFTLKIRSTKLEDSAMYFCARSGTVVHGGLQETQYFGPGTRLLVL.

The chain has TRBV10-3 and TRBJ2-2; tentatively, D is TRBD1 (7 bases). Germline CDR1 reads ENHRY; CDR2 reads SYGVKD. The CDR3 has 16 amino acids. Trimming pared 3 bases from V and 7 bases from J, leaving 18 bases between. CDR3 in DNA: TGTGCCATCAGTGATGGGCTCAGGGGGGCAGTCGGGGAGCTGTTTTTT. Residues: CAISDGLRGAVGELFF.

This chain links TRBV30 with TRBJ2-7; D call uncertain. CDR3 length: 14 amino acids. V was shortened by 4 bases and J by 2 bases, with 15 bases between the two germline ends. Germline values: CDR1 GTSNPN, CDR2 SVGIG (reference sequence). CDR3 nucleotides: TGTGCCTGGACCGGCCTTGGAGACCCCTACGAGCAGTACTTC. It codes for CAWTGLGDPYEQYF.

This clone has only one observation. The CDR3 protein is CSVEDRFTPESRNTIYF. The CDR3 nucleotides read TGCAGCGTTGAAGATCGATTCACTCCCGAGAGCCGAAACACCATATATTTT. The chain couples TRBV29-1 to TRBJ1-3; D not resolved. The CDR3 has 17 residues. Germline lookup yields CDR1 SQVTM and CDR2 ANQGSEA. Trimming removed 0 bases from V and 5 bases from J, with 20 bases in between.

The V call is TRBV23-1, the J call TRBJ1-2; possible D gene TRBD1, 6 bases. TRBV23-1 qualifies as an ORF whose function is uncertain. Trimming stripped 4 bases from V and 0 bases from J, with 24 bases between. This CDR3 comprises 19 residues. CDR3 coding DNA: TGCGCCAGCAGTCGACAGGCCTTTTCCTGGCTGGACTCTAACTATGGCTACACCTTC. Amino acids: CASSRQAFSWLDSNYGYTF.

This clone is labeled as medium-sized. V is TRBV11-2 and J is TRBJ2-7; possible D gene TRBD2, 5 bases. Trimming removed 3 bases from V and 3 bases from J, with 9 bases in between. The CDR3 extends over 13 amino acids. Germline V gene data show CDR1 as SGHAT and CDR2 as FQNNGV. This chain's CDR3 is CASSFGEIYEQYF. CDR3 DNA: TGTGCCAGCAGCTTTGGGGAGATCTACGAGCAGTACTTC.

In its sample, this clone was seen once. The rearrangement uses TRBV2 and TRBJ2-2; 8 nucleotides agree with TRBD1. V lost 6 bases and J lost 7; bases outside the gene matches: 4. The CDR3 totals 13 residues. Germline V gene lookup returns CDR1 SNHLY and CDR2 FYNNEI. The CDR3 region is CASSYRGDGELFF. Here the CDR3 DNA reads TGTGCCAGCAGCTACAGGGGGGACGGGGAGCTGTTTTTT.

This clone was recorded once. The chain joins TRBV6-1 to TRBJ2-6; tentatively, D is TRBD1 (6 bases). The ends were cut back, 3 bases at V and 1 base at J, with 7 bases in the middle. CDR1 is MNHNS, CDR2 SASEGT, per germline. There are 15 residues in the CDR3. CDR3 sequence: CASSEGTSGANVLTF. CDR3 in DNA: TGTGCCAGCAGTGAGGGGACATCTGGGGCCAACGTCCTGACTTTC.

V usage is TRBV19 and J usage is TRBJ1-2, with 8 bases aligning to TRBD1. This CDR3 comprises 13 residues. J was trimmed by 6 bases and V by 6 bases; bases with no gene match: 6. Germline loops: CDR1 LNHDA, CDR2 SQIVND (reference sequence). CDR3: CASSLDRGDGYTF. The DNA of the CDR3 is TGTGCCAGTAGCCTAGACAGGGGCGATGGCTACACCTTC. The variable domain in full, with the rest retrieved from reference TRBV19 and TRBJ1-2, is DGGITQSPKYLFRKEGQNVTLSCEQNLNHDAMYWYRQDPGQGLRLIYYSQIVNDFQKGDIAEGYSVSREKKESFPLTVTSAQKNPTAFYLCASSLDRGDGYTFGSGTRLTVV.

The chain combines TRBV6-5 with TRBJ1-2, with D unclear. Germline V lookup: CDR1 MNHEY, CDR2 SVGAGI. V was cut by 4 bases and J by 3 bases, with 12 bases left in between. This CDR3 comprises 14 residues. The CDR3 spells CASSWAGGDYGYTF. The DNA of the CDR3 is TGTGCCAGCAGTTGGGCTGGAGGAGACTATGGCTACACCTTC.

The genes are TRBV5-1 and TRBJ2-1; 8 bases match TRBD1. The CDR3 contains 16 residues. Trimming removed 4 bases from V and 7 bases from J; junction bases left unmatched: 13. Germline V gene data show CDR1 as SGHRS and CDR2 as YFSETQ. CDR3 protein: CASSPSTGTGGNEQFF. The CDR3 DNA reads TGCGCCAGCAGCCCATCTACCGGGACAGGTGGAAATGAGCAGTTCTTC.

This clone was observed a handful of times. The rearrangement joins TRBV6-2 or TRBV6-3 to TRBJ2-5, with 8 positions matching TRBD2. CDR1 is MNHEY and CDR2 is SVGEGT in the germline V gene. V lost 5 bases and J lost 5; bases outside the gene matches: 13. The CDR3 loop spans 16 amino acids. The DNA of the CDR3 is TGTGCCAGCAGTACCGTCGGTAGCGGGGACACGGAGACCCAGTACTTC. This encodes CASSTVGSGDTETQYF.

The V and J genes are TRBV6-5 and TRBJ2-2; D unresolved. CDR3 size: 13 residues. Germline V gene lookup returns CDR1 MNHEY and CDR2 SVGAGI. The CDR3 sequence: CTSSRRATGELFF. DNA for the CDR3: TGTACCTCCTCCCGAAGAGCCACCGGGGAGCTGTTTTTT.

This clone was detected only a few times. The chain links TRBV7-9 to TRBJ2-4, with 10 bases fitting TRBD2. V dropped 5 bases and J dropped 0; count of bases not matched to a gene: 4. The CDR3 runs 16 residues. Germline CDR1 and CDR2: SEHNR and FQNEAQ (reference sequence). CDR3 in DNA: TGTGCCAGCAGCGCTAGCGGGGGACTAGCCAAAAACATTCAGTACTTC. As protein: CASSASGGLAKNIQYF.

V is TRBV27 and J is TRBJ2-7, with D perhaps matching TRBD2 (6 bases). Germline V gene sequence: CDR1 MNHEY, CDR2 SMNVEV (reference sequence). The V and J ends lost 6 bases and 4 bases respectively, with 19 bases between them. This CDR3 has 15 residues. CDR3 nucleotides: TGTGCCAGCAGCCCCGGGGCGGCGGGGAGTTACGAGCAGTACTTC. Protein sequence: CASSPGAAGSYEQYF.

V usage is TRBV10-2 and J usage is TRBJ1-5; no definite D call. The CDR3 is 13 amino acids. V gave up 3 bases and J gave up 0 bases, with 3 bases separating them. Germline CDR1 WSHSY, CDR2 SAAADI. CDR3: CASSDYSNQPQHF. CDR3 coding DNA: TGCGCCAGCAGTGATTATAGCAATCAGCCCCAGCATTTT.